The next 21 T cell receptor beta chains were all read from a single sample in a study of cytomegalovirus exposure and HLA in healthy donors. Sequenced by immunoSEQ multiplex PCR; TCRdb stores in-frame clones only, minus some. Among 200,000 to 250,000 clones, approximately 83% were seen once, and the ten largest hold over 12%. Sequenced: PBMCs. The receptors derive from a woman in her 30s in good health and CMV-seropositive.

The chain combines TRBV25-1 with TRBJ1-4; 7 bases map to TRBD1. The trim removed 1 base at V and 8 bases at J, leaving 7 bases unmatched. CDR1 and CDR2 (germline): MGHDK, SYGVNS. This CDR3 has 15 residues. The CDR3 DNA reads TGTGCCAGCAGTGAATTTCGCCAGGGGGGGGAAAAACTGTTTTTT. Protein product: CASSEFRQGGEKLFF.

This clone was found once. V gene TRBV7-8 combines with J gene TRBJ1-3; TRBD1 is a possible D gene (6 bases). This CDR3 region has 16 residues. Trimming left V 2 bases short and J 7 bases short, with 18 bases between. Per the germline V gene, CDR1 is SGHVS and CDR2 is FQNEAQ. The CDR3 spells CASSLKFGTLKNTIYF. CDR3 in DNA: TGTGCCAGCAGCTTAAAGTTTGGGACACTTAAGAACACCATATATTTT. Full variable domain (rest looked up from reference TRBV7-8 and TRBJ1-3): GAGVSQSPRYKVAKRGQDVALRCDPISGHVSLFWYQQALGQGPEFLTYFQNEAQLDKSGLPSDRFFAERPEGSVSTLKIQRTQQEDSAVYLCASSLKFGTLKNTIYFGEGSWLTVV.

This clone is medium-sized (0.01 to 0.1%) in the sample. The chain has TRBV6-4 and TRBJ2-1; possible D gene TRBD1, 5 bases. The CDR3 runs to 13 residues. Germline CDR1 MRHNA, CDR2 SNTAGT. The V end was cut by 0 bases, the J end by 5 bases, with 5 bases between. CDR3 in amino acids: CASSDSDNNEQFF. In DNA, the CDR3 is TGTGCCAGCAGTGACTCGGACAACAATGAGCAGTTCTTC.

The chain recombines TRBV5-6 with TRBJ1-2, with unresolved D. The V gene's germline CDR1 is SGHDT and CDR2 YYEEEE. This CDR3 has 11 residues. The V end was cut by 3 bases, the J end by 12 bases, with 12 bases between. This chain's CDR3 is CASSSRITNTF. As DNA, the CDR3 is TGTGCCAGCAGCTCCCGGATCACCAACACCTTC.

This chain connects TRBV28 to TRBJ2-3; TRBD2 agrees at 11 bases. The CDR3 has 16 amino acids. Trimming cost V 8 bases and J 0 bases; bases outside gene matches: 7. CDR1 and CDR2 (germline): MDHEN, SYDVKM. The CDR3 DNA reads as TGTGCCAGCTCACTAGCGGGAGCCCTTAGCACAGATACGCAGTATTTT. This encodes CASSLAGALSTDTQYF.

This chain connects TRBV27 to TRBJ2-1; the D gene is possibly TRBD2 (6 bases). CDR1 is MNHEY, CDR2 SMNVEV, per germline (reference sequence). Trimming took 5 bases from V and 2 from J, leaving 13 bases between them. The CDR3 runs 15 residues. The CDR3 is CASSLSPGAYNEQFF. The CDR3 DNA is TGTGCCAGCAGTCTCAGCCCGGGGGCCTACAATGAGCAGTTCTTC.

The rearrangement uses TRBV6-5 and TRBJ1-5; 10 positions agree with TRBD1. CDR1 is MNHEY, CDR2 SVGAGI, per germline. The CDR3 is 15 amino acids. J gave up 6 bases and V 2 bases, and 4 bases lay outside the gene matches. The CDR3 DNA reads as TGTGCCAGCAGTTACGACAGGGGGCTAGGTCAGCCCCAGCATTTT. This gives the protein CASSYDRGLGQPQHF.

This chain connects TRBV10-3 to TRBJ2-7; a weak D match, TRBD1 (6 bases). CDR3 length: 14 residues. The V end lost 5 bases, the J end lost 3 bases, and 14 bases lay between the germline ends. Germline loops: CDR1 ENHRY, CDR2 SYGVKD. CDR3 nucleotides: TGTGCCATCAGTCCCGGGACAAGAGACTACGAGCAGTACTTC. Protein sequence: CAISPGTRDYEQYF.

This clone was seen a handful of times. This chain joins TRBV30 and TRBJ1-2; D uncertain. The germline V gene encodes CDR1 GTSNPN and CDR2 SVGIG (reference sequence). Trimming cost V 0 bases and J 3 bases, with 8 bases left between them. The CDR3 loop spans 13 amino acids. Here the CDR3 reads CAWSVSTDYGYTF. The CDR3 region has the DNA TGTGCCTGGAGTGTATCGACGGACTATGGCTACACCTTC.

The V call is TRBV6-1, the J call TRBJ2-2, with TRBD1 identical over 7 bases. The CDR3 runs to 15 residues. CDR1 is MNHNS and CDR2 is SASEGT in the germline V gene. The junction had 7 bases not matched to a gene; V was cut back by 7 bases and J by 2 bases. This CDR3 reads CASNPRDRNTGELFF. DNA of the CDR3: TGTGCCAGCAATCCCCGGGACAGAAACACCGGGGAGCTGTTTTTT.

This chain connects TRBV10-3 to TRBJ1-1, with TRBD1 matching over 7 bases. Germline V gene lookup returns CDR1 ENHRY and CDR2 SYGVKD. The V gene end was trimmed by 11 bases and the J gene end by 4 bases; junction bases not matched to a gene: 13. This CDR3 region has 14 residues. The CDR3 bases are TGTGCCGTACAGTCGACAGGGCCTACCACTGAAGCTTTCTTT. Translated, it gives CAVQSTGPTTEAFF.

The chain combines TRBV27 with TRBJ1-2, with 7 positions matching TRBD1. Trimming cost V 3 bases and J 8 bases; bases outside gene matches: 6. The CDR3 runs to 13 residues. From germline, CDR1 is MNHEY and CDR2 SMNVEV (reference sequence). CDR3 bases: TGTGCCAGCAGTTTTTGGCAGGGGGAGGGCTACACCTTC. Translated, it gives CASSFWQGEGYTF.

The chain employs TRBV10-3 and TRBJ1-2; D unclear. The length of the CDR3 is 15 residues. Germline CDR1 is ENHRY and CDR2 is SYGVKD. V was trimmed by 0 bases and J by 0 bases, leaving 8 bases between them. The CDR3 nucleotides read TGTGCCATCAGTGAGTCTACAGTCCCTAACTATGGCTACACCTTC. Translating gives CAISESTVPNYGYTF.

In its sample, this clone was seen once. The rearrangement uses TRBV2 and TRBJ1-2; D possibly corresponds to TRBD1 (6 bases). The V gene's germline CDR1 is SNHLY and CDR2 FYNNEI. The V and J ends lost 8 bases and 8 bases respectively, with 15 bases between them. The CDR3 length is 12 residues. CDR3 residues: CASQFAGVGYTF. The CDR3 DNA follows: TGTGCCAGCCAATTCGCAGGGGTCGGCTACACCTTC.

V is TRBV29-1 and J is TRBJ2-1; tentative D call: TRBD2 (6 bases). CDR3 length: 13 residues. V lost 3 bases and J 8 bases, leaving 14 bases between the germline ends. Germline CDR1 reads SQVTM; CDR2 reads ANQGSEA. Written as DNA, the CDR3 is TGCAGCGTTGAGTTTGGGCGGGGAGATGAGCAGTTCTTC. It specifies CSVEFGRGDEQFF.

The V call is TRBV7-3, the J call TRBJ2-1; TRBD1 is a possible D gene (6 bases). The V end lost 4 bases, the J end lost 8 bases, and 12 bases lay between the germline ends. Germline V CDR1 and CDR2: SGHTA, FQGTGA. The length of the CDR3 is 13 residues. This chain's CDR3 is CASSYAPGDEQFF. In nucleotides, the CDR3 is TGTGCCAGCAGCTATGCCCCAGGGGATGAGCAGTTCTTC. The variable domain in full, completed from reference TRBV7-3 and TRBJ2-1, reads GAGVSQTPSNKVTEKGKYVELRCDPISGHTALYWYRQSLGQGPEFLIYFQGTGAADDSGLPNDRFFAVRPEGSVSTLKIQRTERGDSAVYLCASSYAPGDEQFFGPGTRLTVL.

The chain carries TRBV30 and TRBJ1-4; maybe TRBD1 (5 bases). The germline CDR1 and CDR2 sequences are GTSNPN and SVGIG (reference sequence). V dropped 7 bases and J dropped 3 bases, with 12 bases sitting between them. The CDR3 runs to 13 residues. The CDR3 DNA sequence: TGTGCCTACCACAGGCCACCTAATGAAAAACTGTTTTTT. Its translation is CAYHRPPNEKLFF.

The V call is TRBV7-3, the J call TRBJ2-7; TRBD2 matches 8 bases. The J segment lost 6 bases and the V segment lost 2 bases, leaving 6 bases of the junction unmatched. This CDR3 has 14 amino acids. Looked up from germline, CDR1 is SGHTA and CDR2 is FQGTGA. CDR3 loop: CASSLAGGVGEQYF. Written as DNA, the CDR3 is TGTGCCAGCAGCTTAGCGGGAGGTGTCGGCGAGCAGTACTTC.

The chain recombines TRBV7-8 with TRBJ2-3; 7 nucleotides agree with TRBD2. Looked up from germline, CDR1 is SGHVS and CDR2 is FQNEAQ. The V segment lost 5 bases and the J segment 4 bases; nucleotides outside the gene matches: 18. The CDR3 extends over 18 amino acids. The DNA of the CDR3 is TGTGCCAGCAGCCAACAATTTCAGCGGGAAGCCTCCCCAGATACGCAGTATTTT. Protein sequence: CASSQQFQREASPDTQYF. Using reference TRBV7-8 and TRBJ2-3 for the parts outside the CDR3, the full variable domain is GAGVSQSPRYKVAKRGQDVALRCDPISGHVSLFWYQQALGQGPEFLTYFQNEAQLDKSGLPSDRFFAERPEGSVSTLKIQRTQQEDSAVYLCASSQQFQREASPDTQYFGPGTRLTVL.

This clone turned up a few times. The CDR3 loop reads CASSQSGGDRLSYEQYF. In DNA form, the CDR3 reads TGCGCCAGCAGTCAATCGGGGGGGGACAGACTCTCCTACGAGCAGTACTTC. The chain employs TRBV23-1 and TRBJ2-7; D may be TRBD1 or TRBD2 (7 bases each). TRBV23-1 is known as an ORF, though its function is uncertain. CDR3 length: 17 amino acids. Deletions cut 0 bases from V and 0 bases from J, with 15 bases between.

This chain's CDR3 is CAISESAGVGVNEQFF. For the CDR3, the DNA is TGTGCCATCAGTGAGTCGGCGGGAGTCGGTGTCAATGAGCAGTTCTTC. V and J are TRBV10-3 and TRBJ2-1; 7 positions agree with TRBD2. From germline, CDR1 is ENHRY and CDR2 SYGVKD. Trimming removed 0 bases from V and 6 bases from J; junction bases left unmatched: 8. This CDR3 has 16 residues.